This T cell receptor (beta chain) derives from a study of graft-versus-host responses after intestinal transplantation. Study overall: Uniformly, recipients were administered anti-thymocyte globulin induction with subsequent tacrolimus and steroids for around three years. Findings and limits, study-wide: Subjects displaying graft-donor T cell macrochimerism possessed elevated graft-versus-host to host-versus-graft clonal ratios inside allografts.

Assay used: immunoSEQ multiplex PCR; TCRdb lists only in-frame clones, some missing. The data hold some 140,000 clones, with around nine tenths observed a single time. Notes on this clone: Its matching antigen is unknown.

The ends were cut back, 5 bases at V and 1 base at J, with 12 bases in the middle. There are 15 residues in the CDR3. The V gene's germline CDR1 is MDHEN and CDR2 SYDVKM. V and J are TRBV28 and TRBJ2-1; D remains ambiguous. The sample was unstimulated CD4+ T cells sorted from spleen or lymph node cells, taken before intestinal transplant. The TCR sequence derives from a human donor who received an intestinal transplant. CDR3 region: CASSPPRSSYNEQFF. DNA for the CDR3: TGTGCCAGCAGTCCTCCCCGATCTTCCTACAATGAGCAGTTCTTC.